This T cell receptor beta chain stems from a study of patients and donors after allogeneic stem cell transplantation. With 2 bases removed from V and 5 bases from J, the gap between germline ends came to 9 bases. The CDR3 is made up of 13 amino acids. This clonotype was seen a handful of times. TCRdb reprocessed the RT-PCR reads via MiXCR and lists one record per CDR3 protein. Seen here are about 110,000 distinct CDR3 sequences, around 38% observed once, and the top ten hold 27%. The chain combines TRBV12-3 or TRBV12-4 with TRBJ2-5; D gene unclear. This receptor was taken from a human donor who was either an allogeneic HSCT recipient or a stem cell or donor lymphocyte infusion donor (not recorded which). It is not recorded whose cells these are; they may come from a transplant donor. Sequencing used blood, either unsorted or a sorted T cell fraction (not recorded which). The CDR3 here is CASSLKGKETQYF. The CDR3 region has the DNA TGTGCCAGCAGTTTAAAAGGGAAGGAGACCCAGTACTTC.